The T cell receptor beta chain under discussion was sequenced for a study of blood T cell repertoires in COVID-19 (dated by TCRdb to about 2020). About the full investigation: Collaborator samples came from the United States, Italy and Spain and covered acute and convalescent phases of COVID-19. The prospective study material was composed of cDNA or gDNA derived from T cells, B-cell-depleted T cells, or PBMCs. Deeply sampled blood TCRbeta repertoires from subjects exposed to, actively infected with, or recovered from COVID-19 were included in the dataset. The repertoires were released in a freely available public database intended as a resource for research on the immune response to SARS-CoV-2. The samples were drawn from the first 160 participants of the ongoing ImmuneRACE study and from roughly 1,300 subjects provided by 6 global collaborators. Nearly every sample came with metadata listing a de-identified subject ID, COVID-19 status, age in years and sex. HLA class I and class II types, where available, came from metadata supplied by the sample provider rather than from assay-based typing.

What the study reported, not specific to this receptor: The quantity of clinical and demographic metadata differed by source and by participant and was supplied without curation.

The germline V gene (reference sequence) sets CDR1 to MNHEY and CDR2 to SMNVEV. Unmatched junction bases come to 5, with V trimmed by 3 bases and J by 7 bases. The CDR3 starts with the cysteine, ends with the phenylalanine, and has 15 residues. The DNA shown is the 45-base CDR3, in frame from base 1. Remarks on this clone: Which antigen it targets is not known. One base away there is no much larger clone; base qualities are not given.

TCRbeta CDR3 regions were amplified from genomic DNA by means of the immunoSEQ Assay, a bias-controlled multiplex PCR. In the source study's methods: Nucleated cell counts per sample were estimated from amplification of reference gene primers within the assay. To quantify the absolute abundance of each unique TCRbeta CDR3 rearrangement, sequence reads were collapsed and filtered. For each sample, productive Simpson clonality was calculated as the square root of Simpson's diversity index over productive rearrangements. TCRdb retrieved this table from immuneACCESS and kept in-frame rearrangements only. Not all clones are present; in checked studies, unresolved V genes account for under half, and no reason is known for the remainder. For V, J and clone size, that table is used; D and trimming come from the DNA. The sample has 140,000 to 150,000 clones on record, under 90% of them singletons. In total, the top ten clones hold approximately 3.5% of the sample.

A second Seattle source provided samples from volunteer blood donors who had recovered from COVID-19. Whole blood was collected in K2EDTA tubes by collaborating institutions according to the institutions' own protocols. Collaborator samples were shipped for TCRbeta analysis as frozen whole blood, isolated PBMCs, or DNA extracted from either sample type. The V and J genes are TRBV27 and TRBJ1-5; 11 central nucleotides agree with TRBD1. Material for sequencing was peripheral blood. This TCR was recovered from a man aged 65 to 79 who had recovered from COVID-19. The DNA sequence is as follows: TGTGCCAGCAGTTTTGGACAGGGGGCTGGACAGCCCCAGCATTTT. Translated, this is CASSFGQGAGQPQHF.